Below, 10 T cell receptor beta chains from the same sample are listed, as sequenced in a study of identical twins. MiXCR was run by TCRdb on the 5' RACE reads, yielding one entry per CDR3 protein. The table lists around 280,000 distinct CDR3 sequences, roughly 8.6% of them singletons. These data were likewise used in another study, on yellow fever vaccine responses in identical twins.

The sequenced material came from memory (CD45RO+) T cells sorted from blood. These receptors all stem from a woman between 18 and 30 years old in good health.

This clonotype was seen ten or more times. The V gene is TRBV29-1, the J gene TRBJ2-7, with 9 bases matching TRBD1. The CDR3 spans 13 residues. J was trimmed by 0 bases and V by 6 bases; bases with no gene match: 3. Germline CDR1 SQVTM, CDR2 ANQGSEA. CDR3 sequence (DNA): TGCAGCGTCCGACAGGGGGACTCCTACGAGCAGTACTTC. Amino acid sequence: CSVRQGDSYEQYF.

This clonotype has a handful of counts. CDR3: CASTPVGLAGASSTDTQYF. In nucleotides, the CDR3 is TGTGCCAGCACCCCGGTGGGTCTAGCGGGAGCCTCAAGCACAGATACGCAGTATTTT. This rearrangement joins TRBV6-1 to TRBJ2-3; 10 nucleotides match TRBD2. Germline CDR1 MNHNS, CDR2 SASEGT. The CDR3 is 19 amino acids. V dropped 7 bases and J dropped 0; count of bases not matched to a gene: 16.

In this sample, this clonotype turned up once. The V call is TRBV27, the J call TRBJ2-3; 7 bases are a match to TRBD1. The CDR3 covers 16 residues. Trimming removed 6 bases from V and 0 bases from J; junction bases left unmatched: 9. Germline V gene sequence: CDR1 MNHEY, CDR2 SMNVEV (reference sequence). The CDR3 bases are TGTGCCAGCAGCCCGACAGGGATTCTTAGCACAGATACGCAGTATTTT. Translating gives CASSPTGILSTDTQYF.

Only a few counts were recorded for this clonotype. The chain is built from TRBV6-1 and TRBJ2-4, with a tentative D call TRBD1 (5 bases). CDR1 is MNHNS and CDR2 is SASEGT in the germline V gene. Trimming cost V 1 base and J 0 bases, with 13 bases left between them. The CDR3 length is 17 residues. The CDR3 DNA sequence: TGTGCCAGCAGTGAAGTTCGACAGTTTGGAGCCAAAAACATTCAGTACTTC. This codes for CASSEVRQFGAKNIQYF.

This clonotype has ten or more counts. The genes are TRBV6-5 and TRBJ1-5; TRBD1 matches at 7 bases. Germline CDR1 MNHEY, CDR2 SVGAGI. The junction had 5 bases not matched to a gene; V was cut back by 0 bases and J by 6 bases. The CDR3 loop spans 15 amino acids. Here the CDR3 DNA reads TGTGCCAGCAGTTACTCCCAACAGGGGAGTCAGCCCCAGCATTTT. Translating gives CASSYSQQGSQPQHF.

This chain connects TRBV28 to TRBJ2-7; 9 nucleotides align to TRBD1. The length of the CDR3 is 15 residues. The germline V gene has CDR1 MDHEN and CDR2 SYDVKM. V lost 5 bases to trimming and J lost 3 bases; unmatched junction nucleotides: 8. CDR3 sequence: CASSGPGQGYYEQYF. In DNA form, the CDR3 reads TGTGCCAGCAGTGGCCCGGGACAGGGTTACTACGAGCAGTACTTC.

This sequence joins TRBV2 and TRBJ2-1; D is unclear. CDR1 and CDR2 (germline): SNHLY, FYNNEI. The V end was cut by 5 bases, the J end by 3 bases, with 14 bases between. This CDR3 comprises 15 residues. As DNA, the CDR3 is TGTGCCAGCAGTAAACGGTCGGGCCACTACAATGAGCAGTTCTTC. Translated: CASSKRSGHYNEQFF. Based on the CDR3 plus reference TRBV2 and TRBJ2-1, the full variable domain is EPEVTQTPSHQVTQMGQEVILRCVPISNHLYFYWYRQILGQKVEFLVSFYNNEISEKSEIFDDQFSVERPDGSNFTLKIRSTKLEDSAMYFCASSKRSGHYNEQFFGPGTRLTVL.

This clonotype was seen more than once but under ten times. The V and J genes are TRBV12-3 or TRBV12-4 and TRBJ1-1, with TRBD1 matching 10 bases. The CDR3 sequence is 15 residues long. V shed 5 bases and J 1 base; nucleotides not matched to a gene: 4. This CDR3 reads CASSKDRGQNTEAFF. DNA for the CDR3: TGTGCCAGCAGTAAAGACAGGGGGCAGAACACTGAAGCTTTCTTT.

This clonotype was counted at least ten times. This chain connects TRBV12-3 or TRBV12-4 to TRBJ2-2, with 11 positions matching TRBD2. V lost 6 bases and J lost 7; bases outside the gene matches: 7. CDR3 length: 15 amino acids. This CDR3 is CASSTTSGIGGELFF. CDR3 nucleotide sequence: TGTGCCAGCAGCACGACTAGCGGGATTGGCGGGGAGCTGTTTTTT.

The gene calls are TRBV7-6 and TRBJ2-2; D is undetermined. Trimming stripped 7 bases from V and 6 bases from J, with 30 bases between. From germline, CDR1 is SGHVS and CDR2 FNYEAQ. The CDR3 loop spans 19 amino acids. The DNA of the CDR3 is TGTGCCAGCATCCGGAACCCGGACCCCGCCACGTGGGTCGCCGGGGAGCTGTTTTTT. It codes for CASIRNPDPATWVAGELFF.